Listed below are T cell receptor beta chains from one sample, sequenced in a study of blood T cell repertoires in COVID-19. The protocol was immunoSEQ multiplex PCR, while the TCRdb copy is restricted to in-frame clones and leaves out a portion. The sample carries 250,000 or so clones, 75% to 90% recorded once. Sequencing input: peripheral blood. The receptors were gathered from a woman aged 40 to 55 who had recovered from COVID-19. Each CDR3 is given with its conserved first and last residue. D genes are given only for firm matches. Size is stated for part of the rows, as once, few or many counts, or as a class when the clone is expanded.

>few|TRBV6-5|.|TRBJ2-1
CASRDSLFGEQFF
TGTGCCAGCCGGGACTCACTGTTCGGTGAGCAGTTCTTC
>.|TRBV18|.|TRBJ1-6
CASSPGGGIDSPLHF
TGTGCCAGCTCACCAGGTGGCGGGATTGATTCACCCCTCCACTTT
>.|TRBV5-1|TRBD2|TRBJ2-1
CASSAGNSYNEQFF
TGCGCCAGCTCAGCGGGGAACTCCTACAATGAGCAGTTCTTC
>few|TRBV10-1|.|TRBJ2-1
CASSESGSGAEQFF
TGCGCCAGCAGTGAGTCCGGTAGTGGAGCAGAGCAGTTCTTC
>.|TRBV7-2|.|TRBJ1-5
CASSRGGNQPQHF
TGTGCCAGCAGCCGGGGGGGCAATCAGCCCCAGCATTTT
>few|TRBV2|TRBD1|TRBJ1-2
CASSQGRGRYGYTF
TGTGCCAGCAGTCAGGGCAGGGGGAGATATGGCTACACCTTC
>.|TRBV5-4|.|TRBJ1-3
CASSRGTGNTIYF
TGTGCCAGCAGCCGTGGGACAGGAAACACCATATATTTT
>.|TRBV5-4|TRBD1|TRBJ1-4
CASSARTGGTNEKLFF
TGTGCCAGCAGCGCCCGGACAGGGGGAACTAATGAAAAACTGTTTTTT
>.|TRBV6-5|TRBD1|TRBJ2-5
CASSRQGVQETQYF
TGTGCCAGCAGTAGACAGGGGGTCCAAGAGACCCAGTACTTC
>.|TRBV10-1|.|TRBJ1-1
CASSDRLGGITEAFF
TGCGCCAGCAGTGACCGACTCGGGGGTATCACTGAAGCTTTCTTT
>.|TRBV5-6|.|TRBJ2-7
CASSFVGRSYEQYF
TGTGCCAGCAGCTTCGTTGGCCGCTCCTACGAGCAGTACTTC
>.|TRBV11-2|.|TRBJ1-1
CASSLVGGNTEAFF
TGTGCCAGCAGCTTAGTGGGGGGGAACACTGAAGCTTTCTTT
>.|TRBV7-3|TRBD1|TRBJ1-1
CASSPGQGITEAFF
TGTGCCAGCAGCCCCGGACAGGGGATCACTGAAGCTTTCTTT
>.|TRBV29-1|.|TRBJ2-1
CSVGSSGSYNEQFF
TGCAGCGTTGGGAGTTCGGGCTCCTACAATGAGCAGTTCTTC
>.|TRBV15|.|TRBJ1-4
CATSRASTATNEKLFF
TGTGCCACCAGCAGAGCAAGCACTGCAACTAATGAAAAACTGTTTTTT
>.|TRBV7-6|.|TRBJ2-7
CASSLNTGPYEQYF
TGTGCCAGCAGCTTAAATACAGGACCCTACGAGCAGTACTTC
>.|TRBV9|TRBD1|TRBJ2-7
CASSPGTGSFYEQYF
TGTGCCAGCAGCCCCGGGACAGGGTCTTTCTACGAGCAGTACTTC
>.|TRBV7-2|.|TRBJ1-2
CASSLLAVTNYGYTF
TGTGCCAGCAGCTTATTGGCAGTTACTAACTATGGCTACACCTTC
>.|TRBV9|TRBD1|TRBJ1-2
CASSLGTGRNYGYTF
TGTGCCAGCAGCCTTGGGACAGGGAGGAACTATGGCTACACCTTC
>many|TRBV9|.|TRBJ2-5
CASSVTSGQTQYF
TGTGCCAGCAGCGTAACGTCTGGCCAGACCCAGTACTTC
>.|TRBV9|.|TRBJ2-5
CASSAWDLAGQETQYF
TGTGCCAGCAGCGCATGGGATCTAGCCGGCCAAGAGACCCAGTACTTC
>.|TRBV5-1|TRBD1|TRBJ2-1
CASSRTGTAYNEQFF
TGCGCCAGCAGCCGGACCGGGACAGCTTACAATGAGCAGTTCTTC
>.|TRBV5-4|.|TRBJ1-2
CASSWGGTYLGYTF
TGTGCCAGCAGCTGGGGGGGGACCTACCTCGGCTACACCTTC
>.|TRBV7-6|TRBD1|TRBJ1-6
CASSSQGTRQGSPLHF
TGTGCCAGCAGCTCACAGGGGACCCGTCAAGGTTCACCCCTCCACTTT
>once|TRBV5-1|.|TRBJ1-2
CASSLARGGYTF
TGCGCCAGCAGCTTGGCACGCGGTGGCTACACCTTC
>.|TRBV18|.|TRBJ1-5
CASSPSGNQPQHF
TGTGCCAGCTCACCGAGTGGCAATCAGCCCCAGCATTTT
>few|TRBV3-1/TRBV3-2|.|TRBJ2-6
CASSHQVSGANVLTF
TGTGCCAGCAGCCACCAGGTCTCTGGGGCCAACGTCCTGACTTTC
>.|TRBV20-1|.|TRBJ1-5
CSASRSAVADQPQHF
TGCAGTGCTAGTCGGTCGGCGGTGGCCGATCAGCCCCAGCATTTT
>.|TRBV2|TRBD2|TRBJ2-3
CASSEMGTIFGGDTQYF
TGTGCCAGCAGTGAAATGGGGACTATTTTCGGAGGAGATACGCAGTATTTT
>.|TRBV2|.|TRBJ1-1
CASSMTGGTEAFF
TGTGCCAGCAGCATGACAGGAGGCACTGAAGCTTTCTTT
>.|TRBV12-3/TRBV12-4|TRBD1|TRBJ2-7
CASSDRGGEQYF
TGTGCCAGCAGTGACAGGGGGGGCGAGCAGTACTTC
>.|TRBV2|TRBD2|TRBJ2-3
CASRVGRGGDTQYF
TGTGCCAGCAGGGTCGGACGGGGGGGAGATACGCAGTATTTT
>.|TRBV5-1|TRBD2|TRBJ2-1
CASSPDLTAGGANEQFF
TGCGCCAGCAGCCCGGACCTTACGGCGGGGGGGGCCAATGAGCAGTTCTTC
>.|TRBV5-4|TRBD1|TRBJ2-7
CASSEAGTGREQYF
TGTGCCAGCAGCGAGGCCGGGACAGGGCGCGAGCAGTACTTC
>.|TRBV6-2/TRBV6-3|.|TRBJ2-3
CASSLRDTQTHTDTQYF
TGTGCCAGCAGTCTCCGGGACACCCAGACTCACACAGATACGCAGTATTTT
>.|TRBV5-4|.|TRBJ1-2
CASSGQGDGYTF
TGTGCCAGCAGCGGGCAGGGTGATGGCTACACCTTC
>.|TRBV30|TRBD1|TRBJ1-3
CAWSLNRGHSGNTIYF
TGTGCCTGGAGCCTGAACAGGGGACACTCTGGAAACACCATATATTTT
>few|TRBV2|TRBD2|TRBJ2-2
CASSGPRLAVNTGELFF
TGTGCCAGCAGTGGGCCAAGGCTAGCGGTGAACACCGGGGAGCTGTTTTTT
>.|TRBV2|TRBD2|TRBJ2-5
CASSALTSGGGETQYF
TGTGCCAGCAGCGCCCTGACTAGCGGGGGAGGGGAGACCCAGTACTTC
>once|TRBV5-1|TRBD1|TRBJ1-2
CASSQDRGNYGYTF
TGCGCCAGCAGCCAGGACAGGGGCAACTATGGCTACACCTTC
>few|TRBV7-3|.|TRBJ2-3
CASTRPRGDTQYF
TGTGCCAGCACCCGCCCCCGGGGAGATACGCAGTATTTT
>few|TRBV9|TRBD1|TRBJ2-7
CASSVGPSTGAVSYEQYF
TGTGCCAGCAGCGTAGGCCCCTCTACAGGGGCCGTTTCCTACGAGCAGTACTTC
>.|TRBV3-1/TRBV3-2|.|TRBJ2-7
CASSRQGGGSEQYF
TGTGCCAGCAGCCGACAAGGGGGGGGGTCCGAGCAGTACTTC
>.|TRBV2|.|TRBJ2-7
CASMEGRLTYEQYF
TGTGCCAGCATGGAGGGACGGCTTACCTACGAGCAGTACTTC
>.|TRBV19|.|TRBJ1-3
CASSIGGNSGNTIYF
TGTGCCAGTAGTATCGGAGGGAACTCTGGAAACACCATATATTTT
>.|TRBV29-1|TRBD2|TRBJ2-3
CSVTSGESTDTQYF
TGCAGCGTCACTAGCGGGGAAAGCACAGATACGCAGTATTTT
>few|TRBV29-1|TRBD1|TRBJ2-1
CSGGGQGGNEQFF
TGCAGCGGGGGTGGACAGGGAGGCAATGAGCAGTTCTTC